This note documents a single TCR beta chain sequence. Its antigen remains unknown. The CDR3 loop spans 16 amino acids. Per the germline V gene, CDR1 is KGHSH and CDR2 is LQKENI. V shed 0 bases, J shed 10 bases, and the junction held 7 bases outside the gene matches. TCRdb keeps only in-frame clones here, not all; method: immunoSEQ multiplex PCR. The data show 50,000 to 55,000 clones, 65% seen once. This sample stems from a study of a mutant IDH1 vaccine in newly diagnosed glioma. Turning to the study itself: Males made up roughly 60% and females approximately 38% of treated patients, whose mean age was around 40 years.

Time point in this sample: week 47, end of study. The study gave 300 ug of mutant IDH1 20-mer peptide per vaccine dose, with topical imiquimod. This clonotype originated in a man between 40 and 49 years old with glioma. Some clones in this sample may be carry-over from other donors' samples. J is TRBJ1-6 and V is TRBV18, with 9 nucleotides matching TRBD1. The material was peripheral blood mononuclear cells (PBMCs), obtained from a glioma patient whose treatment included an IDH1 peptide vaccine. This CDR3 reads CASSPPSTGGRSPLHF. The DNA for the CDR3 is TGTGCCAGCTCACCACCGTCGACAGGGGGTAGGTCACCCCTCCACTTT.